This TCR beta chain is drawn from a study of T cells in women clearing cervical HPV infection. Study information: Cases: HPV16-related CIN3 or worse on histology, 2 invasive cancers. For cases, blood was sampled a median about 140 days after lesion detection, interquartile range about 90 to 210 days.

Details on this clone: The CDR3 end falls 3 residues outside the read, so it is completed with the germline J gene.

Clones were sequenced by immunoSEQ multiplex PCR, and TCRdb holds only the in-frame ones, with some missing. This table lists approximately 35,000 clones. Trimming pared 4 bases from V and 3 bases from J, leaving 13 bases between. This CDR3 is built from 15 residues. The germline V gene encodes CDR1 SGHRS and CDR2 YFSETQ. This TCR was sampled from a woman aged 18 to 69 with a cervical HPV16 infection that either progressed to CIN3+ or cleared (not recorded which). The sequenced material came from blood buffy coat. This chain links TRBV5-1 with TRBJ2-2; D is possibly TRBD1 (6 bases). Partial CDR3 DNA: TGCGCCAGCAGCATAGGGACAACGTACACCGGGGAG. Its protein is CASSIGTTYTGE. The whole CDR3 reads CASSIGTTYTGELFF.